Following are 7 T cell receptor beta chains from one sample sequenced in a study of cytomegalovirus exposure and HLA in healthy donors. PCR primers comprised 60 Vbeta and 13 Jbeta primers. Sequencing used immunoSEQ multiplex PCR; TCRdb keeps in-frame clones, though not all of them. The data show around 200,000 clones, around four fifths seen once. The specimen was PBMCs. Every receptor here comes from a man aged 45 to 65 in good health and CMV-seronegative.

This chain joins TRBV11-2 and TRBJ2-7; possibly TRBD2 for D (7 bases). This CDR3 region has 12 residues. CDR1 and CDR2 (germline): SGHAT, FQNNGV. V was cut by 3 bases and J by 6 bases, with 9 bases left in between. The CDR3 region has the DNA TGTGCCAGCAGCTTGGGGGGGCTCGAGCAGTACTTC. This gives the protein CASSLGGLEQYF.

The chain combines TRBV12-5 with TRBJ2-1; D is uncertain. Germline-derived CDR1 and CDR2 are LGHNT and FRNRAP. The V end lost 5 bases, the J end lost 3 bases, and 14 bases lay between the germline ends. The CDR3 runs to 15 residues. CDR3 DNA: TGTGCTAGTGGTCCCCAAGCGCCGGGCTACAATGAGCAGTTCTTC. Amino acid sequence: CASGPQAPGYNEQFF.

The chain uses TRBV27 and TRBJ2-5; 7 bases are shared with TRBD1. The CDR3 covers 16 residues. Germline CDR1 is MNHEY and CDR2 is SMNVEV (reference sequence). Germline trimming cut 0 bases from V and 3 bases from J; bases unmatched to any gene: 7. The CDR3 DNA is TGTGCCAGCAGTTTATCGGTCCGGGACAGTAAAGAGACCCAGTACTTC. Translating it yields CASSLSVRDSKETQYF.

This clone is a singleton in its sample. This rearrangement joins TRBV7-3 to TRBJ2-3, with D possibly being TRBD2 (6 bases). V lost 5 bases, J lost 5 bases, and 17 bases lay in between. Germline V CDR1 and CDR2: SGHTA, FQGTGA. The CDR3 is 15 residues long. CDR3 bases: TGTGCCAGCAGCCCGTCCGGGACTGCTGGAGATACGCAGTATTTT. The encoded protein is CASSPSGTAGDTQYF.

The chain has TRBV19 and TRBJ2-5; 7 bases match TRBD1. In germline, CDR1 is LNHDA, CDR2 SQIVND (reference sequence). J lost 5 bases, V lost 5 bases, and 8 bases had no gene match. The length of the CDR3 is 14 residues. CDR3 DNA sequence: TGTGCCAGTAGTCTAGGGGGCGGTCGGGAGACCCAGTACTTC. Translated, it gives CASSLGGGRETQYF. The variable domain in full, with the rest retrieved from reference TRBV19 and TRBJ2-5, is DGGITQSPKYLFRKEGQNVTLSCEQNLNHDAMYWYRQDPGQGLRLIYYSQIVNDFQKGDIAEGYSVSREKKESFPLTVTSAQKNPTAFYLCASSLGGGRETQYFGPGTRLLVL.

This sequence joins TRBV6-5 and TRBJ1-2; TRBD1 is a possible D gene (5 bases). Deletions cut 2 bases from V and 13 bases from J, with 11 bases between. The CDR3 totals 11 residues. Germline lookup yields CDR1 MNHEY and CDR2 SVGAGI. CDR3 in DNA: TGTGCCAGCAGTTACGCGGGGGAACTCACCTTC. Protein: CASSYAGELTF.

V and J are TRBV9 and TRBJ2-3; the D gene is possibly TRBD2 (5 bases). CDR3 size: 15 residues. Trimming shortened V by 4 bases and J by 6 bases, and 18 bases separated the two germline ends. Germline-derived CDR1 and CDR2 are SGDLS and YYNGEE. The CDR3 reads CASSPYPSSVDTQYF. CDR3 nucleotide sequence: TGTGCCAGCAGCCCCTACCCTAGCTCGGTCGATACGCAGTATTTT.